This note documents a single T cell receptor (beta chain) sequence. Antigen specificity is unknown. Here immunoSEQ multiplex PCR was the method, and the copy in TCRdb shows in-frame clones only, minus some. The sample lists approximately 82,000 clones, around 83% seen once, with 2.4% in the top ten. The sample belongs to a study of OX40 agonist ivuxolimab in advanced cancers. With V trimmed by 4 bases and J by 8 bases, 7 bases remained unmatched. The CDR3 loop spans 14 amino acids. CDR1 is SGHTA, CDR2 FQGNSA, per germline. Whole-study findings and limits: A proportion of nonresponders additionally exhibited low normalized T-cell clonal expansion.

The TCR sequence derives from an adult with an advanced solid tumor such as melanoma, head and neck, liver or kidney cancer. The chain carries TRBV7-2 and TRBJ2-4, with 8 bases fitting TRBD2. The sample in question was CD4+ or CD8+ T cells sorted from blood, obtained in a trial of the OX40 agonist ivuxolimab. The CDR3 reads CASSSGGAGDIQYF. The CDR3 nucleotides are TGTGCCAGCAGCTCCGGGGGGGCTGGGGACATTCAGTACTTC.